A selection of T cell receptor beta chains follows, all from one sample in a study of PD-L1 blockade in urothelial cancer. TCRdb's copy holds only in-frame clones and misses some; the assay was immunoSEQ multiplex PCR. The table lists approximately 50,000 clones, around 84% of them singletons. The specimen was PBMCs, collected around atezolizumab (anti-PD-L1) treatment. These receptors were taken from an older man with urothelial cancer. The CDR3 runs from the conserved cysteine through the conserved F or W. Each record gives: V gene, J gene, D gene, clone size, CDR3 protein, CDR3 DNA. A D gene is named only where the DNA matches it firmly. The size of a clone is reported for some rows only, either as once, few or many, or as a class for expanded clones.

TRBV19	TRBJ2-1	.	.	CASTQGGGTYNEQFF	TGTGCCAGTACCCAAGGGGGGGGGACCTACAATGAGCAGTTCTTC
TRBV19	TRBJ2-6	.	.	CASSIAFSSGANVLTF	TGTGCCAGTAGTATAGCTTTCAGCTCTGGGGCCAACGTCCTGACTTTC
TRBV6-1	TRBJ2-1	TRBD2	.	CASSESTLAGEQFF	TGTGCCAGCAGTGAATCTACTTTAGCGGGGGAGCAGTTCTTC
TRBV6-5	TRBJ1-3	.	.	CASSMVAEGNTIYF	TGTGCCAGCAGTATGGTAGCAGAGGGAAACACCATATATTTT
TRBV14	TRBJ2-3	.	.	CASSQHGTNGDTQYF	TGTGCCAGCAGCCAGCACGGGACAAATGGGGATACGCAGTATTTT
TRBV27	TRBJ2-7	TRBD2	.	CASRSGGSSYEQYF	TGTGCCAGCAGAAGCGGGGGGAGCTCCTACGAGCAGTACTTC
TRBV28	TRBJ1-1	.	.	CASVRVPNTEAFF	TGTGCCAGCGTCCGGGTCCCAAACACTGAAGCTTTCTTT
TRBV7-8	TRBJ1-1	.	.	CASSLAGLKEEEAFF	TGTGCCAGCAGCTTAGCAGGTCTAAAGGAGGAAGAAGCTTTCTTT
TRBV5-1	TRBJ2-5	.	.	CASSIGTGDRSQYF	TGCGCCAGCAGCATCGGGACTGGGGATCGGTCCCAGTACTTC
TRBV6-1	TRBJ2-1	.	.	CAGGISYNEQFF	TGTGCCGGCGGAATCTCCTACAATGAGCAGTTCTTC
TRBV6-5	TRBJ1-2	.	once	CASSYDAHGGYGYTF	TGTGCCAGCAGTTACGACGCCCACGGCGGCTATGGCTACACCTTC
TRBV5-6	TRBJ1-2	.	once	CASSFSDYGYTF	TGTGCCAGCAGCTTCTCAGACTATGGCTACACCTTC
TRBV14	TRBJ1-5	.	.	CASSQAGSGGPQHF	TGTGCCAGCAGCCAAGCTGGGTCCGGGGGGCCCCAGCATTTT
TRBV28	TRBJ2-7	.	once	CASSSRYEQYF	TGTGCCAGCAGTTCTCGCTACGAGCAGTACTTC
TRBV2	TRBJ2-1	.	.	CASSEGVFREQFF	TGTGCCAGCAGTGAAGGGGTATTCAGGGAGCAGTTCTTC